This T cell receptor (beta chain) was sequenced during a study of pediatric ulcerative colitis. One to two pinch biopsies were taken from the rectum during colonoscopy. Worth noting for this clone: Antigen unknown.

General study results and limits: All ulcerative colitis patients, but no controls, carried two rectal clonotypes. Rectal repertoires separated controls, mild-moderate and acute severe colitis. Substantially fewer templates came from two patients' blood samples. Blood-rectal clonal overlap within each person was significantly higher in ulcerative colitis patients than controls.

TCRdb's table, derived via immunoSEQ multiplex PCR, lists solely in-frame clones and lacks some. The table shows more than 40,000 clones, with about four fifths occurring only once. The germline V and J ends were trimmed by 7 bases and 2 bases, with 11 bases remaining between them. Germline CDR1 SEHNR, CDR2 FQNEAQ (reference sequence). The CDR3 loop spans 14 amino acids. Sequencing was done on a sample of gut tissue. This receptor was obtained from a girl between 5 and 17 years old with moderate ulcerative colitis. The rearrangement links TRBV7-9 to TRBJ2-2, with D perhaps matching TRBD2 (5 bases). The CDR3 DNA sequence: TGTGCCAGCACCGTCGGGGTTAACACCGGGGAGCTGTTTTTT. Amino acid sequence: CASTVGVNTGELFF. The full variable domain, rest sourced from reference TRBV7-9 and TRBJ2-2, is DTGVSQNPRHKITKRGQNVTFRCDPISEHNRLYWYRQTLGQGPEFLTYFQNEAQLEKSRLLSDRFSAERPKGSFSTLEIQRTEQGDSAMYLCASTVGVNTGELFFGEGSRLTVL.